This T cell receptor (beta chain) was sequenced for a study of high-grade serous ovarian cancer treatment subgroups. Study summary: Mean per sample: around 14,000 reads, some 7,300 unique TCR beta rearrangements.

Assay used: immunoSEQ multiplex PCR; TCRdb lists only in-frame clones, some missing. The sample records more than 15,000 clones, roughly four fifths being singletons. Germline values: CDR1 SGHKS, CDR2 YYEKEE (reference sequence). CDR3 length equals 15 residues. V lost 2 bases and J 2 bases, leaving 11 bases between the germline ends. Tumor samples were taken before definitive surgery or chemotherapy. The specimen sequenced was tumor tissue. This chain joins TRBV5-5 and TRBJ1-5, with D maybe TRBD1 (5 bases). The receptor was derived from a human donor with high-grade serous ovarian cancer. CDR3 amino acids: CASSFRGTGNQPQHF. In DNA form, the CDR3 reads TGTGCCAGCAGCTTCCGAGGGACCGGCAATCAGCCCCAGCATTTT.